A selection of T cell receptor beta chains follows, all from one sample in a study of T-cell reconstitution after alpha-beta-depleted transplantation in children. TCRdb passed the PCR reads through MiXCR, listing each CDR3 protein once. The table has 250,000 to 400,000 distinct CDR3 sequences, roughly 25% seen once; the top ten hold 10% to 11%. Source: PBMCs, mostly from graft donor cells, taken 180 days after TCRalphabeta/CD19-depleted stem cell transplant. Receptors originate from a male patient aged 10-17 years who had a stem cell transplant for acute lymphoblastic leukemia, so the T cells may come from the graft donor. CDR3s include the opening cysteine and the closing phenylalanine or tryptophan.

>TRBV5-5|14
CASSFDRGPETQYF
>TRBV12-3/TRBV12-4|13
CASSRDRGEKLFF
>TRBV9|18
CASSDMPWGGLNTGELFF
>TRBV5-1|16
CASSMAQGGPYYEQFF
>TRBV9|13
CASSVVPRGEQYF
>TRBV25-1|14
CASSRGGNTDTQYF
>TRBV4-2|17
CASSQDTGRGWPETQYF
>TRBV7-3|17
CASSPPPGLAGDYTQYF
>TRBV4-2|15
CASTTIAGLKETQYF
>TRBV20-1|12
CSARDFGETQYF
>TRBV7-3|13
CASSFGAYTEAFF
>TRBV6-5|17
CASSYMSGGTSTDTQYF
>TRBV10-3|13
CAIKGQGQETQYF
>TRBV5-5|14
CASSYWDSLDEQYF
>TRBV5-6|14
CASGWTGQTDTQYF
>TRBV4-1|16
CASSQGQFPMNTEAFF
>TRBV15|12
CATSRPQETQYF
>TRBV5-1|13
CASSSGGTGELFF
>TRBV4-1|15
CASSTRTGYVYEQYF
>TRBV27|20
CASSLYTPNGGGYYDTEAFF
>TRBV5-1|14
CASSLGQGFYEQYF
>TRBV5-1|15
CASSFAGGQGNEQYF
>TRBV29-1|14
CSVLDRRLVHGYTF
>TRBV6-2/TRBV6-3|16
CASSWGRGGAVYEQYF
>TRBV27|13
CASSFRLNYGYTF
>TRBV20-1|14
CSARGNVGVTEAFF
>TRBV3-1|14
CASSQATSSYEQYF